Presented here are 14 T cell receptor beta chains from one specimen sequenced in a study of blood T cell repertoires in COVID-19. TCRdb keeps only in-frame clones here, not all; method: immunoSEQ multiplex PCR. Among 60,000 to 85,000 clones listed, 70% to 90% were seen once. The sample consisted of peripheral blood. The origin of the receptors is a man aged 60-69 years with COVID-19, enrolled during active disease.

J is TRBJ2-5 and V is TRBV7-3, with 10 bases that match TRBD2. This CDR3 region has 15 residues. J lost 5 bases, V lost 0 bases, and 3 bases had no gene match. Germline values: CDR1 SGHTA, CDR2 FQGTGA. The CDR3 nucleotides read TGTGCCAGCAGCTTAACTAGCGGGGGGAGGGAGACCCAGTACTTC. It codes for CASSLTSGGRETQYF.

The rearrangement joins TRBV18 to TRBJ1-3; TRBD1 matches 10 bases. Germline V gene sequence: CDR1 KGHSH, CDR2 LQKENI. The CDR3 is made up of 16 amino acids. V was pared by 1 base and J by 4 bases, with 4 bases of the junction left unmatched. CDR3 loop: CASSPLDRGRGNTIYF. The CDR3 bases are TGTGCCAGCTCACCACTCGACAGGGGGCGAGGAAACACCATATATTTT.

The J gene is TRBJ1-5, the V gene TRBV5-3, with D maybe TRBD1 (5 bases). TRBV5-3 has ORF status, its function being uncertain. The ends were cut back, 9 bases at V and 5 bases at J, with 15 bases in the middle. This CDR3 is 13 amino acids long. The CDR3 protein is CAKFGQGDQPQHF. The CDR3 region has the DNA TGTGCCAAATTCGGGCAGGGTGATCAGCCCCAGCATTTT.

The V and J genes are TRBV10-1 and TRBJ2-2; TRBD1 matches 7 bases. The V and J ends lost 0 bases and 5 bases, in that order; junction bases with no gene match: 3. Germline CDR1 WNHNN, CDR2 SYGVQD (reference sequence). The CDR3 runs 15 residues. This CDR3 reads CASSESAGGTGELFF. CDR3 bases: TGCGCCAGCAGTGAGTCGGCAGGGGGAACCGGGGAGCTGTTTTTT.

This chain joins TRBV9 and TRBJ2-4; TRBD1 agrees at 9 bases. The V gene end was trimmed by 0 bases and the J gene end by 6 bases; junction bases not matched to a gene: 1. Looked up from germline, CDR1 is SGDLS and CDR2 is YYNGEE. The CDR3 spans 14 residues. The CDR3 loop reads CASSVDRGRNIQYF. The CDR3 DNA follows: TGTGCCAGCAGCGTAGACAGGGGGCGAAACATTCAGTACTTC.

V usage is TRBV6-5 and J usage is TRBJ1-4; 7 nucleotides line up with TRBD1. Trimming removed 8 bases from V and 0 bases from J; junction bases left unmatched: 6. CDR1 and CDR2 from the germline V gene are MNHEY and SVGAGI. The CDR3 has 15 amino acids. CDR3 nucleotide sequence: TGTGCCAGCGGGGCAGGGGGGACAACTAATGAAAAACTGTTTTTT. Residues: CASGAGGTTNEKLFF.

This chain's CDR3 is CASSRDRVGYEQYF. As DNA, the CDR3 is TGTGCCAGCAGCCGAGACAGGGTTGGCTACGAGCAGTACTTC. This chain uses TRBV7-9 with TRBJ2-7; 7 positions match TRBD1. The ends lost 5 bases at V and 3 bases at J; junction bases unmatched: 7. Germline V gene sequence: CDR1 SEHNR, CDR2 FQNEAQ (reference sequence). This CDR3 spans 14 amino acids.

The rearrangement uses TRBV4-1 and TRBJ2-7; 8 nucleotides align to TRBD1. CDR1 is MGHRA and CDR2 is YSYEKL in the germline V gene. The CDR3 has 15 residues. V shed 3 bases and J 4 bases; nucleotides not matched to a gene: 8. CDR3 residues: CASSQRTGNFYEQYF. Here the CDR3 DNA reads TGCGCCAGCAGCCAGAGGACAGGGAATTTTTACGAGCAGTACTTC.

The chain recombines TRBV5-1 with TRBJ1-6; possibly TRBD1 for D (5 bases). CDR3 length: 14 amino acids. The V end was cut by 2 bases, the J end by 5 bases, with 8 bases between. Germline lookup yields CDR1 SGHRS and CDR2 YFSETQ. CDR3: CASSFGANNSPLHF. The CDR3 DNA follows: TGCGCCAGCAGCTTTGGGGCGAATAATTCACCCCTCCACTTT.

This rearrangement joins TRBV19 to TRBJ2-1; 7 bases are shared with TRBD2. This CDR3 has 14 residues. CDR1 and CDR2 from the germline V gene are LNHDA and SQIVND (reference sequence). Unmatched junction bases numbered 4, after V lost 6 bases and J lost 2 bases. CDR3 in DNA: TGTGCCAGTAGCCCGGGAGGAACCTACAATGAGCAGTTCTTC. It yields the protein CASSPGGTYNEQFF.

The V call is TRBV28, the J call TRBJ2-7; D uncertain. CDR1 MDHEN and CDR2 SYDVKM come from the germline V gene. The length of the CDR3 is 14 residues. Trimming shortened V by 2 bases and J by 4 bases, and 12 bases separated the two germline ends. The CDR3 is CASSLGSPRYEQYF. CDR3 DNA: TGTGCCAGCAGTTTAGGTTCACCGAGATACGAGCAGTACTTC.

V gene TRBV5-1 combines with J gene TRBJ2-3, with 8 nucleotides matching TRBD2. V lost 0 bases and J lost 0; bases outside the gene matches: 3. Looked up from germline, CDR1 is SGHRS and CDR2 is YFSETQ. The CDR3 runs to 16 residues. The CDR3 DNA reads as TGCGCCAGCAGCTTGGGGCCTAGCGGGAGCACAGATACGCAGTATTTT. Amino acid sequence: CASSLGPSGSTDTQYF.

V usage is TRBV9 and J usage is TRBJ2-7; 8 nucleotides match TRBD2. The V gene's germline CDR1 is SGDLS and CDR2 YYNGEE. CDR3 length: 16 amino acids. V lost 4 bases to trimming and J lost 7 bases; unmatched junction nucleotides: 16. The CDR3 spells CASSPQPGLVMGEQYF. The CDR3 bases are TGTGCCAGCAGCCCTCAACCGGGACTAGTAATGGGGGAGCAGTACTTC.

This chain links TRBV25-1 with TRBJ1-1, with TRBD1 identical over 8 bases. The CDR3 is 13 residues long. Per the germline V gene, CDR1 is MGHDK and CDR2 is SYGVNS. The junction had 7 bases not matched to a gene; V was cut back by 4 bases and J by 9 bases. The CDR3 DNA follows: TGTGCCAGCAGTGGCGGGACAGGTAGTAAAGCTTTCTTT. It translates to CASSGGTGSKAFF.